This T cell receptor beta chain came from a study of blood T cell repertoires in COVID-19. The wider study: Sites in the United States, Italy and Spain provided acute and convalescent COVID-19 samples.

Per the authors' pipeline: By means of reference gene primer amplification, nucleated cell counts were estimated. Some clones are missing from TCRdb's copy, which holds only in-frame ones; the method was immunoSEQ multiplex PCR. Clone size and V and J calls were adopted from that table, with D and trimming inferred from the DNA. The data contain some 300,000 clones, under 90% of them singletons. V was shortened by 0 bases and J by 1 base, with 10 bases between the two germline ends. In germline, CDR1 is SGHDT, CDR2 YYEEEE. The CDR3 contains 16 residues. The source of this sequence is a woman aged 25 to 39 who had recovered from COVID-19. V usage is TRBV5-6 and J usage is TRBJ2-2, with D perhaps TRBD2 (5 bases). Sequenced input: PBMCs or T cells enriched from blood (not recorded which). The CDR3 region is CASSLAIGLNTGELFF. The CDR3 nucleotides read TGTGCCAGCAGCTTGGCCATCGGACTGAACACCGGGGAGCTGTTTTTT.